This TCR beta chain was recovered during a study of HIV-infected children after antiretroviral therapy interruption. General observations from the study: By the end of treatment interruption, naive CD4+ clonality (Gini) increased.

This clonotype was found many times. Its antigen is as yet unknown. The TCR library was built from RNA with a 3' RACE protocol and unique molecular identifiers. MiXCR, run by TCRdb on the 3' RACE reads, gives a single entry per CDR3 protein. Here the sample spans 35,000 to 50,000 distinct CDR3 sequences, approximately 7% being singletons. This CDR3 contains 12 residues. Germline loops: CDR1 SGHTA, CDR2 FQGNSA. V was trimmed by 5 bases and J by 3 bases, leaving 8 bases between them. The treatment denotes: PENTA 11 planned treatment interruption arm or continuous ART arm. Naive CD4+ CD45RA+ CD45RO- T cells were sorted from thawed PBMCs.

This sequence originates from a pool of human donors with HIV. This specimen consisted of CD45RA+ CD4+ T cells from PBMCs, pooled from several time points, obtained from a donor given antiretroviral therapy, either interrupted or continuous. Documented subset: naive CD4+ CD45RA+ CD45RO- T cells. This rearrangement joins TRBV7-2 to TRBJ2-7; D remains ambiguous. CDR3 sequence (DNA): TGTGCCAGCAGCAGTTTGGTCTACGAGCAGTACTTC. The encoded protein is CASSSLVYEQYF.